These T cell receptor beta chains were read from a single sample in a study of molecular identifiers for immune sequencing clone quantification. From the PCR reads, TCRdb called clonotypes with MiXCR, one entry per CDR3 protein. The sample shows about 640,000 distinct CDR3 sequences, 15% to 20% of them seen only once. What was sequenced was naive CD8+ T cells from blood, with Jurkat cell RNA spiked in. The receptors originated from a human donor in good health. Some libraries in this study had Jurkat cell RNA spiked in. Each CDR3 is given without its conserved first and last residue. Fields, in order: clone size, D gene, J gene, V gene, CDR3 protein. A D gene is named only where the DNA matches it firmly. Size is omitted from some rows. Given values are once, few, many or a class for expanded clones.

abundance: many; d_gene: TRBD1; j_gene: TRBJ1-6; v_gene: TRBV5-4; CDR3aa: ASSFGGQGNSPLH
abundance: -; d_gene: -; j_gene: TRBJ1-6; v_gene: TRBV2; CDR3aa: ASTLDSHNSPLH
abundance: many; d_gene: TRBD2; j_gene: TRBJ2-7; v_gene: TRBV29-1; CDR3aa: SVYTPGGEQY
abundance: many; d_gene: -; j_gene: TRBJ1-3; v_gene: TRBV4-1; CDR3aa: ASSQEIPRAGNTIY
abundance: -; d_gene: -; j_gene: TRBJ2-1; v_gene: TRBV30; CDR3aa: AWSVRAIYSRGINEQF
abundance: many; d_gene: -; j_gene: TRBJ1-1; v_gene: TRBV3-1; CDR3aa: ASSQEGGTGTEAF
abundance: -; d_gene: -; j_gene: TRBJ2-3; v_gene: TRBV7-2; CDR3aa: ASSFPVRGPHTDTQY
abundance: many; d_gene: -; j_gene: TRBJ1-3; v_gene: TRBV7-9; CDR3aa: ASSSDRRSGNTIY
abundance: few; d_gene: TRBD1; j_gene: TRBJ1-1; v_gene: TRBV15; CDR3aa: ATSRRDRGFPTEAF
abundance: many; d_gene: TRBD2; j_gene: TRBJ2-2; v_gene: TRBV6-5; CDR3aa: ASSYPTLGEGGELF
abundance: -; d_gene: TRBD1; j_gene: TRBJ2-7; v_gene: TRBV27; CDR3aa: ASSRTGPGGAYEQY
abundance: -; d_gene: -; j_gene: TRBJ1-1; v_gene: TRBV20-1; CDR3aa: SARVGTNTEAF
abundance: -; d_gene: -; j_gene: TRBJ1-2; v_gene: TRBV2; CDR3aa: ASSEQGPLNYGYT
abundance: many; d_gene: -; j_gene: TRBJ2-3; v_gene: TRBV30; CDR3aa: AWDSGTDTQY
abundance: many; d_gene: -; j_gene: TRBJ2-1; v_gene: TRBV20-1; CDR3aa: SARVQGRNDEQF
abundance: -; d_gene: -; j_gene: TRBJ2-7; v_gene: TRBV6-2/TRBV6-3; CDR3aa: ASTERTREPLEQY
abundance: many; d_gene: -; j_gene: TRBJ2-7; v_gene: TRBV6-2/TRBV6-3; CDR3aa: ASSYGGTRYEQY
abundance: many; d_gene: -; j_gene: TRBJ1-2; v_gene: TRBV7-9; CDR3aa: ASSSTEDYGYT
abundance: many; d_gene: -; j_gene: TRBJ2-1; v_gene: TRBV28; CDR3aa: ASSRRPPRYNEQF
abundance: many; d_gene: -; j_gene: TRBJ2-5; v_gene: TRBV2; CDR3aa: ASSPQTDQETQY
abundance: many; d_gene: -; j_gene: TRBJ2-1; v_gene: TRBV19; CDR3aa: ASSMVGEQF
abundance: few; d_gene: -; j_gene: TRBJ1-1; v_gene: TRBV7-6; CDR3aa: ASSVGSGGIKAF
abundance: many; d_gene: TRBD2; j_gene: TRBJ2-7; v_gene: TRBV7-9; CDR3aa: ASSLEWGTSPY
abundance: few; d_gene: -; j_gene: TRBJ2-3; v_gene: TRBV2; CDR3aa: ASRQGTSRYTDAQY
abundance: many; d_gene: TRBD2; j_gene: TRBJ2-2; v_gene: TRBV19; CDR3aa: ASAPSGNLLGELF
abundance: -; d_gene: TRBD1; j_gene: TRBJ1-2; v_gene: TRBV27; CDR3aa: ASSFQGGGGYT
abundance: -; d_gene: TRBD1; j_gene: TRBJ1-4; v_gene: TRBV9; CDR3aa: ASSPGGQLNEKLF